This T cell receptor (beta chain) was identified in a study of cytomegalovirus exposure and HLA in healthy donors. Study-wide points: The study reported that TCR beta sequences accurately predicted HLA-A and HLA-B alleles in most subjects. In vitro work confirmed that a few CMV-associated chains recognize CMV antigens.

About this clone: What it recognizes is unknown. Other DNA variants within this sample encode the same CDR3.

The CDR3 runs 15 residues. Trimming stripped 0 bases from V and 0 bases from J, with 6 bases between. Germline CDR1 and CDR2: SGHRS and YFSETQ. The PCR was carried out with 60 Vbeta primers and 13 Jbeta primers. This table comes from immunoSEQ multiplex PCR, and its TCRdb copy is limited to in-frame clones, with some not included. The profile shows 200,000 to 250,000 clones, 60% to 85% of them singletons. The receptor was isolated from a man in his forties or fifties in good health and CMV-seronegative. The J gene is TRBJ1-4, the V gene TRBV5-1, with a weak D call TRBD1 (5 bases). Sequencing was done on a sample of PBMCs. CDR3 DNA sequence: TGCGCCAGCAGCTTGGAAGGGGCAACTAATGAAAAACTGTTTTTT. This translates into CASSLEGATNEKLFF.